The T cell receptor (beta chain) under discussion was sequenced for a study of T cell responses to AZD1222 COVID-19 vaccine. The CDR3 loop spans 15 amino acids. After removal of 3 bases from V and 10 bases from J, the junction contained 8 bases not matched to a gene. Per the germline V gene, CDR1 is SGHNT and CDR2 is YYREEE (reference sequence). Sequenced by immunoSEQ multiplex PCR; TCRdb stores in-frame clones only, minus some. Here the sample spans 90,000 to 95,000 clones, nearly 90% being singletons. The chain uses TRBV5-4 and TRBJ2-1; the match to TRBD2 covers 12 bases. Sequenced material: peripheral blood, taken on day 0 of AZD1222 vaccination. This TCR came from an adult in good health. In DNA form, the CDR3 reads TGTGCCAGCAGCTATGGACTAGCGGGAAGCGGAGAGCAGTTCTTC. The encoded protein is CASSYGLAGSGEQFF. The full variable domain, with the rest looked up from reference TRBV5-4 and TRBJ2-1, is ETGVTQSPTHLIKTRGQQVTLRCSSQSGHNTVSWYQQALGQGPQFIFQYYREEENGRGNFPPRFSGLQFPNYSSELNVNALELDDSALYLCASSYGLAGSGEQFFGPGTRLTVL.